One sample yielded the 18 T cell receptor beta chains listed below, sequenced in a study of shared clonotypes between healthy human individuals. Profiled with immunoSEQ multiplex PCR; TCRdb holds only in-frame clones, not every one. The data show around 1,100,000 clones, 60% to 85% seen once. Sequencing was done on a sample of memory CD4+ T cells from PBMCs. Subset defined: CD45RA-negative fraction. The receptors here all came from a man aged 18-30 years in good health. Some clones in this sample may be carry-over from other donors' samples.

This clone was detected a few times. The V and J genes are TRBV6-5 and TRBJ1-1; tentatively, D is TRBD1 (6 bases). The CDR3 extends over 14 amino acids. CDR1 and CDR2 (germline): MNHEY, SVGAGI. Trimming pared 6 bases from V and 4 bases from J, leaving 15 bases between. The chain's CDR3 is CASSRTGRFTEAFF. Written as DNA, the CDR3 is TGTGCCAGCAGCCGAACAGGGAGGTTCACTGAAGCTTTCTTT.

The chain couples TRBV7-3 to TRBJ1-3, with D possibly TRBD1 on 6 matching bases. This CDR3 is built from 13 residues. The germline V gene encodes CDR1 SGHTA and CDR2 FQGTGA. V shed 5 bases and J shed 4 bases, with 9 bases lying between them. CDR3 in amino acids: CASSTGQGNTIYF. CDR3 in DNA: TGTGCCAGCAGCACCGGACAGGGAAACACCATATATTTT.

This clone appeared a single time. The genes are TRBV6-1 and TRBJ1-2, with D possibly matching TRBD1 (5 bases). This CDR3 region has 15 residues. Germline-derived CDR1 and CDR2 are MNHNS and SASEGT. Trimming pared 1 base from V and 2 bases from J, leaving 11 bases between. The CDR3, as DNA: TGTGCCAGCAGTGAAGGGAGGGGCAGAAACTATGGCTACACCTTC. This sequence encodes CASSEGRGRNYGYTF.

The chain carries TRBV27 and TRBJ2-3; unclear D gene. Germline CDR1 MNHEY, CDR2 SMNVEV (reference sequence). The V end lost 2 bases, the J end lost 2 bases, and 14 bases lay between the germline ends. This CDR3 is built from 16 residues. CDR3 sequence reads: CASSLLNFPHTDTQYF. The DNA of the CDR3 is TGTGCCAGCAGTTTACTGAACTTCCCCCACACAGATACGCAGTATTTT.

The genes are TRBV19 and TRBJ2-7, with D possibly called TRBD1 or TRBD2 (6 bases each). Trimming stripped 6 bases from V and 7 bases from J, with 28 bases between. The germline V gene encodes CDR1 LNHDA and CDR2 SQIVND (reference sequence). The CDR3 is made up of 17 amino acids. Written as DNA, the CDR3 is TGTGCCAGTAGCCCCGTTTTGGGGGGCAGCTTACGTGGAGAGCAGTACTTC. Protein product: CASSPVLGGSLRGEQYF.

Of note for this clone: At one end, the junction sequence differs from germline, possibly due to a read error. V is TRBV7-3 and J is TRBJ2-3; D remains ambiguous. Germline assignment: CDR1 SGHTA and CDR2 FQGTGA. CDR3 length: 13 amino acids. This CDR3 reads CAGSHPNEDTQYF. The CDR3 region has the DNA TGTGCCGGCAGCCACCCCAATGAGGATACGCAGTATTTT.

This clone was counted only a few times. The chain employs TRBV6-1 and TRBJ1-1; D is unclear. The CDR3 loop spans 14 amino acids. The V and J ends lost 5 bases and 5 bases respectively, with 15 bases between them. CDR1 and CDR2 (germline): MNHNS, SASEGT. The CDR3 spells CASSHRPRGTEAFF. The CDR3 nucleotides are TGTGCCAGCAGTCACAGACCCCGCGGGACTGAAGCTTTCTTT.

The V and J genes are TRBV11-2 and TRBJ2-5, with 8 bases matching TRBD1. The V gene's germline CDR1 is SGHAT and CDR2 FQNNGV. V lost 4 bases to trimming and J lost 2 bases; unmatched junction nucleotides: 12. This CDR3 is built from 17 residues. CDR3 region: CASSSGTGLPGQETQYF. CDR3 nucleotide sequence: TGTGCCAGCAGCTCCGGGACAGGCTTGCCGGGACAAGAGACCCAGTACTTC. The whole variable domain, filled in from reference TRBV11-2 and TRBJ2-5, reads EAGVAQSPRYKIIEKRQSVAFWCNPISGHATLYWYQQILGQGPKLLIQFQNNGVVDDSQLPKDRFSAERLKGVDSTLKIQPAKLEDSAVYLCASSSGTGLPGQETQYFGPGTRLLVL.

This rearrangement joins TRBV5-1 to TRBJ2-1, with D possibly being TRBD2 (6 bases). Germline values: CDR1 SGHRS, CDR2 YFSETQ. The CDR3 extends over 14 amino acids. With 2 bases removed from V and 0 bases from J, the gap between germline ends came to 6 bases. The CDR3 nucleotides are TGCGCCAGCAGCTTCGGGAGCTCCTACAATGAGCAGTTCTTC. Its translation is CASSFGSSYNEQFF.

The rearrangement uses TRBV11-2 and TRBJ2-7; 11 positions agree with TRBD2. The CDR3 extends over 15 amino acids. The ends lost 2 bases at V and 2 bases at J; junction bases unmatched: 2. Germline V gene lookup returns CDR1 SGHAT and CDR2 FQNNGV. The DNA of the CDR3 is TGTGCCAGCAGCTTATGGACTAGCGGGCCCTACGAGCAGTACTTC. This gives the protein CASSLWTSGPYEQYF.

As concerns this clone: This CDR3 is missing its conserved last phenylalanine or tryptophan, likely due to a read error. The gene calls are TRBV27 and TRBJ2-7; D is possibly TRBD2 (5 bases). Germline assignment: CDR1 MNHEY and CDR2 SMNVEV (reference sequence). CDR3 length: 14 amino acids. V lost 6 bases, J lost 2 bases, and 14 bases lay in between. The CDR3 reads CASSLEAGPYEQYS. The CDR3 nucleotides are TGTGCCAGCAGCCTAGAGGCGGGTCCCTACGAGCAGTACTCC.

V is TRBV9 and J is TRBJ2-4; D is possibly TRBD2 (5 bases). CDR1 is SGDLS and CDR2 is YYNGEE in the germline V gene. The CDR3 runs to 13 residues. Trimming cost V 2 bases and J 7 bases, with 10 bases left between them. Here the CDR3 reads CASSVEGANIQYF. The DNA for the CDR3 is TGTGCCAGCAGCGTTGAGGGAGCGAACATTCAGTACTTC. Filled out from reference TRBV9 and TRBJ2-4, the complete variable domain reads DSGVTQTPKHLITATGQRVTLRCSPRSGDLSVYWYQQSLDQGLQFLIQYYNGEERAKGNILERFSAQQFPDLHSELNLSSLELGDSALYFCASSVEGANIQYFGAGTRLSVL.

V gene TRBV2 combines with J gene TRBJ1-3; unclear D gene. V lost 2 bases and J 0 bases, leaving 14 bases between the germline ends. Looked up from germline, CDR1 is SNHLY and CDR2 is FYNNEI. CDR3 length equals 17 residues. The chain's CDR3 is CASSELGKGPSGNTIYF. DNA for the CDR3: TGTGCCAGCAGTGAATTAGGGAAGGGCCCCTCTGGAAACACCATATATTTT.

This rearrangement joins TRBV7-2 to TRBJ2-1; 7 bases fit TRBD2. The V gene's germline CDR1 is SGHTA and CDR2 FQGNSA. This CDR3 spans 15 amino acids. V trimming: 2 bases; J trimming: 7 bases; junction bases outside the gene matches: 8. The CDR3 DNA is TGTGCCAGCAGCTTAACGGCGGGAGCGTCGAATGAGCAGTTCTTC. Its translation is CASSLTAGASNEQFF.

The chain employs TRBV5-1 and TRBJ2-2; 7 positions agree with TRBD2. The CDR3 sequence is 17 residues long. Germline CDR1 is SGHRS and CDR2 is YFSETQ. V shed 0 bases, J shed 1 base, and the junction held 6 bases outside the gene matches. As DNA, the CDR3 is TGCGCCAGCAGCTTGGCCGGGACTACCCTGAACACCGGGGAGCTGTTTTTT. Amino acid sequence: CASSLAGTTLNTGELFF.

This chain uses TRBV9 with TRBJ1-1, with 8 positions matching TRBD1. The germline CDR1 and CDR2 sequences are SGDLS and YYNGEE. With 3 bases clipped from V and 3 bases from J, the junction kept 16 bases outside the gene matches. The CDR3 has 18 amino acids. The CDR3 nucleotides read TGTGCCAGCAGCGCCAGTAGCGGACAGGGCGGGACGTACACTGAAGCTTTCTTT. Its translation: CASSASSGQGGTYTEAFF.

V usage is TRBV2 and J usage is TRBJ2-5; no clear D. Germline loops: CDR1 SNHLY, CDR2 FYNNEI. The V and J ends lost 6 bases and 2 bases respectively, with 7 bases between them. CDR3 length: 12 residues. CDR3 region: CASSPIQETQYF. In DNA form, the CDR3 reads TGTGCCAGCAGCCCTATACAAGAGACCCAGTACTTC.

The chain carries TRBV6-5 and TRBJ2-5; 8 nucleotides align to TRBD1. The J call may not be correct, given that the DNA end is closer to TRBJ2-7. Germline-derived CDR1 and CDR2 are MNHEY and SVGAGI. This CDR3 has 14 amino acids. CDR3 protein: CATAPGQASYEQYF. The CDR3 nucleotides are TGTGCCACGGCCCCGGGACAGGCCTCCTACGAGCAGTACTTC.